This T cell receptor beta chain was identified during a study of T cells expressing NK-cell markers. Across the study: The study drew TCR beta repertoires from sorted CD3+CD56+NKG2C+, CD3+CD56+NKG2C- and CD3+CD56-NKG2C+ T cells. The authors sequenced eight donors, of whom seven were HCMV-seropositive and one was seronegative.

With respect to this clonotype: Antigen: not known.

TCRdb re-analyzed the 5' RACE reads; it lists each CDR3 protein once, without DNA. Its table records about 260,000 distinct CDR3 sequences. Study results and limitations: Each of several donors carried dominant NKG2C+ clonotypes accounting for about 1.0-7.5% of CD8+ T cells. One observes that, in a few donors, these clonotypes were also the leading ones within the CD3+CD56-NKG2C+ fraction.

This sequence originates from a woman aged 18-70 years in good health. The sequencing sample was made of blood T cells: a sorted CD56 or NKG2C T cell subset, CD4+ or CD8+ T cells, or bulk PBMC T cells (not recorded which).

CDR3 sequence: CSARGPTSGSSNEQYF. The chain carries TRBV20-1 and TRBJ2-7; with no DNA, the TCRdb D assignment of TRBD2 cannot be verified. Germline loops: CDR1 DFQATT, CDR2 SNEGSKA (reference sequence). The CDR3 is made up of 16 amino acids.